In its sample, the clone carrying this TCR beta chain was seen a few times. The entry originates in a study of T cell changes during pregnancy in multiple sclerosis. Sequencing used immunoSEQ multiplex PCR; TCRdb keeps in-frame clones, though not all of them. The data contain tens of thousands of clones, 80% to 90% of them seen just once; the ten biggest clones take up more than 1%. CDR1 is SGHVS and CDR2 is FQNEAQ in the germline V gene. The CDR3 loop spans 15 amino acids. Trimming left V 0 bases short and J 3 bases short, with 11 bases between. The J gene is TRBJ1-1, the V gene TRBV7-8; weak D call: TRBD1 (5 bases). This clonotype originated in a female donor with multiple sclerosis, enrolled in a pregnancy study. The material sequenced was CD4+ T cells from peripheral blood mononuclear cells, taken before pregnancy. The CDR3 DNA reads TGTGCCAGCAGCTTAGCCCCGCGGGGGGACACTGAAGCTTTCTTT. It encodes CASSLAPRGDTEAFF. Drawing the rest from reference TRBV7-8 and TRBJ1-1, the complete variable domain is GAGVSQSPRYKVAKRGQDVALRCDPISGHVSLFWYQQALGQGPEFLTYFQNEAQLDKSGLPSDRFFAERPEGSVSTLKIQRTQQEDSAVYLCASSLAPRGDTEAFFGQGTRLTVV.